This is a list of T cell receptor beta chains from one sample in a study of shared clonotypes between healthy human individuals. Repertoires were generated with immunoSEQ multiplex PCR, while TCRdb's copy carries only in-frame clones and drops some. The data contain roughly 2.4 million clones, about 94% of them singletons. The sequencing input was naive CD4+ T cells sorted from blood. All receptors come from a man between 18 and 35 years old in good health. Each CDR3 is given with its conserved first and last residue.

TRBJ1-2 | TRBV2 | CASSEAAGNYGYTF
TRBJ1-5 | TRBV5-6 | CASSVGGSNQPQHF
TRBJ1-4 | TRBV28 | CASSLGGAVEKLFF
TRBJ1-1 | TRBV18 | CASSPPWGVYTEAFF
TRBJ1-1 | TRBV6-6 | CASSKDRGWNTEAFF
TRBJ2-7 | TRBV6-5 | CASSGGTQSYEQYF
TRBJ2-7 | TRBV5-1 | CASNPDGYYEQYF
TRBJ2-5 | TRBV7-9 | CASSLAGISGGHETQYF
TRBJ1-4 | TRBV7-6 | CASSLNRGFKEKLFF
TRBJ1-2 | TRBV6-6 | CASRMGLSDGYTF
TRBJ2-5 | TRBV29-1 | CSVCSGTGGEETQYF
TRBJ1-6 | TRBV27 | CASSLSRVLNSPLHF
TRBJ2-3 | TRBV28 | CASSPGASGGWGTDTQYF
TRBJ1-1 | TRBV19 | CATVLGRPGGNTEAFF